This TCR beta chain emerged from a study of T-cell memory formation after mild COVID-19. V lost 5 bases, J lost 8 bases, and 10 bases stayed unmatched. The germline CDR1 and CDR2 sequences are DFQATT and SNEGSKA (reference sequence). The CDR3 consists of 14 residues. Libraries for TCRalpha and TCRbeta carried sample barcodes and unique molecular identifiers via 5'RACE. TCRdb ran MiXCR on the 5' RACE reads and lists one entry per CDR3 protein. The sample consists of some 330,000 distinct CDR3 sequences, more than 20% of them appearing once. Input material: PBMCs or a T cell subset sorted from them (not recorded which). The chain recombines TRBV20-1 with TRBJ2-3, with TRBD1 matching 10 bases. The sequence derives from an adult woman who had mild COVID-19 (a few samples of this study predate the infection). Cell type and time point are not known. The CDR3 loop is CSASTGGSYGTQYF. CDR3 DNA sequence: TGCAGTGCTTCGACAGGGGGCTCCTATGGTACGCAGTATTTT.